This T cell receptor (beta chain) was obtained from a study of beta chain features in type 1 diabetes. Study information: Age, gender and cell yields were similar between patients and healthy donors.

TCRB transcripts that were expressed got sequenced, as all of the isolated RNA had been reverse transcribed. TCRdb keeps only in-frame clones here, not all; method: immunoSEQ multiplex PCR. The sample records nearly 700,000 clones, 13% being singletons. The CDR3 has 12 residues. CDR1 is SGHDN, CDR2 FVKESK, per germline. The V end lost 2 bases, the J end lost 11 bases, and 12 bases lay between the germline ends. Study results and limitations: When VDJ junctions were examined, type 1 diabetes patients showed fewer insertions and more deletions. Shorter TCRB CDR3s, moderately but significantly so, marked every one of the four CD4+ subsets in Type 1 diabetes patients. Patients and controls would share equally any PCR tilt toward shorter templates. Relative to healthy donors, patients appeared to have naive, central memory and Treg TCRB repertoires that were more similar.

This clone was detected a few times. Its specificity is not known. This chain joins TRBV14 and TRBJ1-1, with D tentatively TRBD1 (6 bases). This clonotype was obtained from a man aged 18 to 35 with type 1 diabetes. Sequenced: naive CD4+ T cells from blood. Here the CDR3 DNA reads TGTGCCAGCAGCCAACCAGGGGATATGGCTTTCTTT. As protein: CASSQPGDMAFF.